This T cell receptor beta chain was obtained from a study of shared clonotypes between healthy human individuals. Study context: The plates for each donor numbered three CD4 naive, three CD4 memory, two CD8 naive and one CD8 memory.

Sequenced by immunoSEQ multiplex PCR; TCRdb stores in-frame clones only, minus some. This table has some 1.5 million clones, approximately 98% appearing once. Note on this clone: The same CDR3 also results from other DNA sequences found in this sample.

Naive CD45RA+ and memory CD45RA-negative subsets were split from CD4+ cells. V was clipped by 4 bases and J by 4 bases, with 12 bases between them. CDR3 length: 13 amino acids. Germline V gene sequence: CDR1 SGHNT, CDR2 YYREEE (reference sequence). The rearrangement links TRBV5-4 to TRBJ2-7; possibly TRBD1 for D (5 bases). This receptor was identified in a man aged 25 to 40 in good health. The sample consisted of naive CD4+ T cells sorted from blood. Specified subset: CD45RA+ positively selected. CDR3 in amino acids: CASSPRQGYEQYF. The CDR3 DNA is TGTGCCAGCAGCCCCCGGCAGGGATACGAGCAGTACTTC.